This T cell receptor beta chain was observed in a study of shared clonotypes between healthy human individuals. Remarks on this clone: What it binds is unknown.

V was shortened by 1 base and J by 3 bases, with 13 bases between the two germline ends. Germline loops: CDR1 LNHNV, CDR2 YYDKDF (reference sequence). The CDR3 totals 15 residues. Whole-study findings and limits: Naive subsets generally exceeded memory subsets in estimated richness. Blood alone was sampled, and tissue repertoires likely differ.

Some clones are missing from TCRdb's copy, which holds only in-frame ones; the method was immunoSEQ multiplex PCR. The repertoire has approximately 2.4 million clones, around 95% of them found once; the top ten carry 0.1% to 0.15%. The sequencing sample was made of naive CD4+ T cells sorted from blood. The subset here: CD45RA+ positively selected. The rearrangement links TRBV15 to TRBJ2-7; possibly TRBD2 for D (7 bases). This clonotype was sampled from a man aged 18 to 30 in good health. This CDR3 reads CATSRGGGGYYEQYF. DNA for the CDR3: TGTGCCACCAGCAGAGGGGGCGGGGGCTACTACGAGCAGTACTTC.